The 31 T cell receptor beta chains given below trace back to one sample, sequenced in a study of T cells in women clearing cervical HPV infection (dated by TCRdb to the late 2010s). Receptors were amplified or captured by the immunoSEQ multiplex PCR assay. TCRdb took this table from immuneACCESS and kept in-frame rearrangements with V and J called. Such tables lack part of the clones; where checked against another copy, unresolved V genes explain under half of the gap, and the rest is unexplained. The sample table on file contains 30,000 to 35,000 clones. Of the sample, under 8% falls within the top ten clones. Sequences were obtained from blood buffy coat. The receptor set was obtained from a woman aged 18 to 69 with a cervical HPV16 infection that either progressed to CIN3+ or cleared (not recorded which).

Points on this clone: The CDR3 end lies 3 residues beyond the end of the read and is filled in from the germline J gene. This chain joins TRBV20-1 and TRBJ2-1; D gene ambiguous. Germline V lookup: CDR1 DFQATT, CDR2 SNEGSKA (reference sequence). The length of the CDR3 is 12 residues. Trimming removed 0 bases at V and 5 bases at J, with 5 bases between. CDR3 sequence reads: CSARDQDNEQFF. The part of the CDR3 DNA that was read is TGCAGTGCTAGAGATCAGGACAATGAG.

Note on this clone: Coverage ceases 3 residues before the CDR3 finishes, and the germline J gene fills in the end. The rearrangement uses TRBV7-6 and TRBJ1-2; no clear D gene. Per the germline V gene, CDR1 is SGHVS and CDR2 is FNYEAQ. The CDR3 totals 14 residues. CDR3 DNA (partial): TGTGCCAGCAGCTTAGCTTCAGGCTCCTACGAC. Protein: CASSLASGSYD. The whole CDR3 reads CASSLASGSYDYTF.

A note on this clone: The observed sequence ends 3 residues before the CDR3 terminus, with the missing tail filled in from the germline J gene. J is TRBJ2-1 and V is TRBV11-3; the D is unclear. The length of the CDR3 is 14 residues. Trimming cost V 4 bases and J 0 bases, with 7 bases left between them. CDR1 is SGHNT, CDR2 YENEEA, per germline. This CDR3 reads CASSYSSSYNEQFF. Incomplete CDR3 DNA: TGTGCCAGCAGCTACTCAAGCTCCTACAATGAG.

Of note for this clone: Sequencing ends 3 residues short of the CDR3 end; the germline J gene provides the rest. This rearrangement joins TRBV12-3 or TRBV12-4 to TRBJ1-2; D might be TRBD1 (5 bases). This CDR3 spans 12 amino acids. V was trimmed by 5 bases and J by 3 bases, leaving 7 bases between them. The chain's CDR3 is CASSDSYYGYTF. CDR3 DNA, as far as it was read: TGTGCCAGCAGTGACAGCTACTATGGC.

Regarding this clone: The sequence runs out 3 residues before the end of the CDR3; the remainder is reconstructed from the germline J gene. The V and J genes are TRBV5-1 and TRBJ1-4; 7 nucleotides line up with TRBD1. CDR1 is SGHRS, CDR2 YFSETQ, per germline. Losses at the gene ends were 3 bases for V and 5 bases for J; bases not matched to a gene: 10. The CDR3 spans 16 residues. This CDR3 reads CASSSITPGQNEKLFF. The CDR3 bases that were read are TGCGCCAGCAGCTCGATTACCCCGGGACAGAATGAAAAA.

Comments on this clone: The CDR3 end lies 3 residues beyond the end of the read and is filled in from the germline J gene. The genes are TRBV7-2 and TRBJ2-2; the match to TRBD1 covers 9 bases. There are 14 residues in the CDR3. Germline CDR1 and CDR2: SGHTA and FQGNSA. The CDR3 sequence: CASSFGTGREKLFF. CDR3 DNA (partial): TGTGCCAGCAGCTTCGGGACAGGGAGGGAAAAG.

The CDR3 loop is CSAIRQGGNQPQHF. The sequenced CDR3 bases are TGCAGTGCTATCCGCCAGGGAGGTAATCAGCCC. The chain has TRBV20-1 and TRBJ1-5; D possibly corresponds to TRBD1 (5 bases). The read comes to an end 3 residues before the CDR3 does, leaving the germline J gene to fill in the end. Trimming pared 4 bases from V and 4 bases from J, leaving 14 bases between. The CDR3 loop spans 14 amino acids. Germline CDR1 reads DFQATT; CDR2 reads SNEGSKA (reference sequence).

Comments on this clone: The read terminates 3 residues ahead of where the CDR3 ends, so the germline J gene completes it. The J gene is TRBJ2-7, the V gene TRBV6-2 or TRBV6-3; D gene unclear. V was clipped by 8 bases and J by 6 bases, with 8 bases between them. In germline, CDR1 is MNHEY, CDR2 SVGEGT. The CDR3 consists of 10 residues. CDR3 protein: CASGLLEQYF. The covered CDR3 bases are TGTGCCAGCGGCCTGCTCGAG.

About this clone: The read terminates 3 residues ahead of where the CDR3 ends, so the germline J gene completes it. The chain combines TRBV7-2 with TRBJ1-1, with D perhaps matching TRBD1 (5 bases). The germline gives CDR1 SGHTA, CDR2 FQGNSA. The CDR3 has 15 amino acids. The CDR3 protein is CASSFITVLTDTAFF. Incomplete CDR3 DNA: TGTGCCAGCAGCTTTATTACGGTTTTGACAGATACG.

Of note for this clone: The germline gene is not matched at one end of the junction; a read error may be the cause. The sequenced CDR3 bases are TGCGCCAGCAGCCAAGGAGGCCATAGCGGGGGGGCAGATACG. Translated: CASSQGGHSGGADT. The whole CDR3 protein reads CASSQGGHSGGADTQYF. The chain couples TRBV4-2 to TRBJ2-3, with TRBD2 matching over 11 bases. The read terminates 3 residues ahead of where the CDR3 ends, so the germline J gene completes it. Germline CDR1 is LGHNA and CDR2 is YNFKEQ. This CDR3 is 17 amino acids long.

Note on this clone: The missing CDR3 end, 3 residues past where the read stops, is filled in from the germline J gene. This sequence joins TRBV7-2 and TRBJ1-2, with a weak D call TRBD1 (5 bases). There are 14 residues in the CDR3. Germline assignment: CDR1 SGHTA and CDR2 FQGNSA. V was clipped by 6 bases and J by 7 bases, with 18 bases between them. The covered CDR3 bases are TGTGCCAGCAGAGGGATGACAGACTCGGGTGGC. Translated, it gives CASRGMTDSGG. The whole CDR3 sequence is CASRGMTDSGGYTF. Full variable domain (rest looked up from reference TRBV7-2 and TRBJ1-2): GAGVSQSPSNKVTEKGKDVELRCDPISGHTALYWYRQSLGQGLEFLIYFQGNSAPDKSGLPSDRFSAERTGGSVSTLTIQRTQQEDSAVYLCASRGMTDSGGYTFGSGTRLTVV.

In the case of this clone: The read finishes 3 residues shy of the CDR3 end, and the germline J gene is used to complete it. The chain has TRBV5-6 and TRBJ1-2; 9 nucleotides line up with TRBD1. The CDR3 extends over 14 amino acids. With V trimmed by 0 bases and J by 7 bases, 4 bases remained unmatched. CDR1 SGHDT and CDR2 YYEEEE come from the germline V gene. CDR3 bases read: TGTGCCAGCAGCTTGGCCACAGGGGGCGGTGGC. Its translation is CASSLATGGGG. The complete CDR3 reads CASSLATGGGGYTF. The entire variable domain, with the rest obtained from reference TRBV5-6 and TRBJ1-2, is as follows: DAGVTQSPTHLIKTRGQQVTLRCSPKSGHDTVSWYQQALGQGPQFIFQYYEEEERQRGNFPDRFSGHQFPNYSSELNVNALLLGDSALYLCASSLATGGGGYTFGSGTRLTVV.

In regard to this clone: The read halts 3 residues ahead of the CDR3 end, with the missing end drawn from the germline J gene. The genes are TRBV2 and TRBJ1-6; D gene uncertain. CDR3 length: 14 amino acids. V lost 3 bases to trimming and J lost 7 bases, with 10 bases between them. Germline V CDR1 and CDR2: SNHLY, FYNNEI. CDR3 amino acids: CASSDELSNSPLHF. The DNA read from the CDR3 is TGTGCCAGCAGTGACGAACTGTCAAATTCACCC.

With regard to this clone: The sequence runs out 3 residues before the end of the CDR3; the remainder is reconstructed from the germline J gene. The chain links TRBV20-1 to TRBJ1-5; D is possibly TRBD1 (6 bases). V lost 5 bases and J lost 2, with 10 bases in between. CDR3 length: 13 residues. From germline, CDR1 is DFQATT and CDR2 SNEGSKA (reference sequence). CDR3 protein: CSAGGTRNQPQHF. CDR3 DNA, as far as it was read: TGCAGTGCTGGCGGGACACGCAATCAGCCC.

Note on this clone: The DNA ends 3 residues before the CDR3 does, and the rest of the CDR3 is filled in from the germline J gene. The chain couples TRBV2 to TRBJ2-4, with TRBD2 as a possible D gene (6 bases). CDR3 size: 14 residues. CDR1 is SNHLY and CDR2 is FYNNEI in the germline V gene. CDR3: CASTPGRGAYGQYF. The CDR3 bases that were read are TGTGCCAGCACCCCCGGGCGGGGCGCATATGGT.

Concerning this clone itself: The read terminates 3 residues before the CDR3 end, so the remaining end is supplied by the germline J gene. The chain uses TRBV7-2 and TRBJ1-1, with no clear D. CDR1 and CDR2 from the germline V gene are SGHTA and FQGNSA. The V end was cut by 5 bases, the J end by 7 bases, with 11 bases between. The CDR3 extends over 12 amino acids. This chain's CDR3 is CASSALYLEAFF. CDR3 DNA (partial): TGTGCCAGCAGCGCCCTCTACCTTGAA.

Concerning this clone: The junction departs from germline at one end; a sequencing error may be responsible. The missing CDR3 end, 3 residues past where the read stops, is filled in from the germline J gene. The chain links TRBV7-7 to TRBJ1-2; unclear D gene. This CDR3 is built from 13 residues. Germline-derived CDR1 and CDR2 are SSHAT and FNYEAQ (reference sequence). The covered CDR3 bases are TGTGCTAGCAGCTTAAGCGGCACAGATACC. Residues: CASSLSGTDT. In full, the CDR3 reads CASSLSGTDTYTF.

In regard to this clone: The read terminates 3 residues before the CDR3 end, so the remaining end is supplied by the germline J gene. The chain uses TRBV19 and TRBJ2-2; the match to TRBD1 covers 9 bases. The V gene's germline CDR1 is LNHDA and CDR2 SQIVND (reference sequence). The ends lost 5 bases at V and 4 bases at J; junction bases unmatched: 5. The CDR3 is 15 residues long. The CDR3 DNA, read in part, is TGTGCCAGTAGTCTGGACAGGGGTGCCACCGGGGAG. It translates to CASSLDRGATGE. The full CDR3 reads CASSLDRGATGELFF.

As regards this clone: The read ends 3 residues shy of where the CDR3 ends; the end is completed using the germline J gene. The rearrangement links TRBV5-4 to TRBJ2-5, with TRBD2 matching over 14 bases. V shed 3 bases and J 2 bases; nucleotides not matched to a gene: 0. The CDR3 is 15 residues long. Germline CDR1 reads SGHNT; CDR2 reads YYREEE (reference sequence). The CDR3 DNA, read in part, is TGTGCCAGCAGCTGGACTAGCGGGGGGCAAGAGACC. Translated, it gives CASSWTSGGQET. The full CDR3 protein reads CASSWTSGGQETQYF. Variable domain in full (rest from reference TRBV5-4 and TRBJ2-5): ETGVTQSPTHLIKTRGQQVTLRCSSQSGHNTVSWYQQALGQGPQFIFQYYREEENGRGNFPPRFSGLQFPNYSSELNVNALELDDSALYLCASSWTSGGQETQYFGPGTRLLVL.

In the case of this clone: The CDR3 extends 3 residues past the end of the read, so its final part is completed from the germline J gene. The chain recombines TRBV6-2 or TRBV6-3 with TRBJ2-2; 8 nucleotides match TRBD2. With 8 bases clipped from V and 3 bases from J, the junction kept 11 bases outside the gene matches. Germline loops: CDR1 MNHEY, CDR2 SVGEGT. This CDR3 contains 16 residues. This CDR3 reads CASRDGPGGDTGELFF. The CDR3 DNA, read in part, is TGTGCCAGCCGGGATGGTCCGGGGGGGGACACCGGGGAG.

As for this clone: The CDR3 is cut off 3 residues early in the read; its end comes from the germline J gene. The rearrangement links TRBV12-3 or TRBV12-4 to TRBJ2-3, with 9 bases identical to TRBD1. There are 15 residues in the CDR3. This CDR3 reads CASNKPGTGSRTQYF. The sequenced part of the CDR3 DNA is TGTGCCAGCAATAAACCCGGGACAGGGAGCAGGACG.

As regards this clone: The DNA ends 3 residues before the CDR3 does, and the rest of the CDR3 is filled in from the germline J gene. V is TRBV20-1 and J is TRBJ2-5, with 10 bases aligning to TRBD2. Germline trimming cut 4 bases from V and 5 bases from J; bases unmatched to any gene: 10. This CDR3 has 15 residues. CDR1 and CDR2 (germline): DFQATT, SNEGSKA (reference sequence). CDR3 sequence: CSATVTSGWSETQYF. The DNA read from the CDR3 is TGCAGTGCTACTGTGACTAGCGGGTGGTCGGAGACC.

Of note for this clone: Read coverage stops 3 residues before the CDR3 terminus; the germline J gene supplies the remainder. J is TRBJ1-1 and V is TRBV18, with no clear D. Germline lookup yields CDR1 KGHSH and CDR2 LQKENI. Trimming shortened V by 0 bases and J by 0 bases, and 14 bases separated the two germline ends. This CDR3 contains 17 residues. CDR3 sequence reads: CASSPPGQRTMNTEAFF. The covered CDR3 bases are TGTGCCAGCTCACCACCGGGCCAACGAACGATGAACACTGAA.

About this clone itself: The missing CDR3 end, 3 residues past where the read stops, is filled in from the germline J gene. The chain combines TRBV7-2 with TRBJ1-1; weak D call: TRBD1 (5 bases). This CDR3 has 15 amino acids. The V end lost 1 base, the J end lost 1 base, and 10 bases lay between the germline ends. Germline V gene lookup returns CDR1 SGHTA and CDR2 FQGNSA. This CDR3 is CASSLGRGTNTEAFF. CDR3 DNA (partial): TGTGCCAGCAGCTTAGGAAGGGGCACGAACACTGAA. Looking up the rest from reference TRBV7-2 and TRBJ1-1 gives the full variable domain: GAGVSQSPSNKVTEKGKDVELRCDPISGHTALYWYRQSLGQGLEFLIYFQGNSAPDKSGLPSDRFSAERTGGSVSTLTIQRTQQEDSAVYLCASSLGRGTNTEAFFGQGTRLTVV.

About this clone: Coverage ceases 3 residues before the CDR3 finishes, and the germline J gene fills in the end. The chain employs TRBV20-1 and TRBJ2-1; 12 bases are a match to TRBD2. CDR3 size: 15 residues. With 3 bases clipped from V and 9 bases from J, the junction kept 9 bases outside the gene matches. Germline-derived CDR1 and CDR2 are DFQATT and SNEGSKA (reference sequence). The DNA read from the CDR3 is TGCAGTGCTAGCTTCTCTAGCGGGGGGGCCCGTGAG. As protein: CSASFSSGGARE. The CDR3, in full, reads CSASFSSGGAREQFF.

As to this clone: The missing CDR3 end, 3 residues past where the read stops, is filled in from the germline J gene. This chain uses TRBV5-6 with TRBJ1-2, with D possibly matching TRBD1 (5 bases). Germline V gene data show CDR1 as SGHDT and CDR2 as YYEEEE. Trimming pared 4 bases from V and 4 bases from J, leaving 14 bases between. The CDR3 totals 14 residues. The part of the CDR3 DNA that was read is TGTGCCAGCAGCCGTGGGAACAGGCCCTATGGC. The encoded protein is CASSRGNRPYG. The whole CDR3 reads CASSRGNRPYGYTF.

Points on this clone: The sequenced fragment ends 3 residues before the CDR3 boundary, so the rest is inferred from the germline J gene. The chain uses TRBV4-1 and TRBJ1-5, with TRBD1 as a possible D gene (5 bases). Germline lookup yields CDR1 MGHRA and CDR2 YSYEKL. Trimming cost V 3 bases and J 0 bases, with 9 bases left between them. CDR3 size: 15 residues. Partial CDR3 DNA: TGCGCCAGCAGCCAGGAGGACATTAGCAATCAGCCC. Amino acid sequence: CASSQEDISNQP. The CDR3 as a whole reads CASSQEDISNQPQHF.

Details on this clone: The read ends 3 residues shy of where the CDR3 ends; the end is completed using the germline J gene. The chain combines TRBV11-2 with TRBJ2-2; TRBD2 is a possible D gene (6 bases). V was shortened by 1 base and J by 2 bases, with 8 bases between the two germline ends. The CDR3 is 15 amino acids. Germline values: CDR1 SGHAT, CDR2 FQNNGV. This chain's CDR3 is CASSLGGKNTGELFF. Partial CDR3 DNA: TGTGCCAGCAGCTTAGGCGGGAAAAACACCGGGGAG.

On this clone itself: The CDR3 is cut off 3 residues early in the read; its end comes from the germline J gene. V usage is TRBV11-2 and J usage is TRBJ2-2; no clear D gene. V lost 5 bases and J lost 5, with 12 bases in between. From germline, CDR1 is SGHAT and CDR2 FQNNGV. The CDR3 has 14 residues. The CDR3 reads CASSPMVQTGELFF. The sequenced part of the CDR3 DNA is TGTGCCAGCAGCCCAATGGTACAGACCGGGGAG.

A word on this clone: Sequencing ends 3 residues short of the CDR3 end; the germline J gene provides the rest. V is TRBV7-9 and J is TRBJ2-7; D not resolved. This CDR3 contains 13 residues. Trimming took 2 bases from V and 1 from J, leaving 6 bases between them. Per the germline V gene, CDR1 is SEHNR and CDR2 is FQNEAQ (reference sequence). This CDR3 is CASSLTASYEQYF. The sequenced CDR3 bases are TGTGCCAGCAGCTTAACTGCGTCCTACGAG.

A word on this clone: The CDR3 is cut off 3 residues early in the read; its end comes from the germline J gene. The chain links TRBV29-1 to TRBJ2-7; 8 nucleotides agree with TRBD1. The CDR3 runs 12 residues. CDR1 is SQVTM and CDR2 is ANQGSEA in the germline V gene. V lost 4 bases, J lost 5 bases, and 4 bases stayed unmatched. CDR3 DNA (partial): TGCAGCGTTGGGACAGGGCTAAACGAG. Amino acids: CSVGTGLNE. The full-length CDR3 reads as CSVGTGLNEQYF.